Shown below are 24 T cell receptor beta chains from a single sample sequenced in a study of CD8+ T cells in alopecia areata. RNA was isolated and reverse transcribed to cDNA, the sequencing template. Produced via immunoSEQ multiplex PCR; TCRdb's table is partial and in-frame only. The sample contains 70,000 or so clones, roughly 61% of which appear only once. Material: CD8+ T cells sorted from blood, obtained at week 0. These receptors were collected from a human donor with alopecia areata.

This clone was seen a handful of times. The chain joins TRBV4-1 to TRBJ1-5; tentatively, D is TRBD1 (5 bases). Between the trimmed V and J ends, which lost 0 bases and 0 bases, there was a span of 12 bases. The CDR3 totals 17 residues. From germline, CDR1 is MGHRA and CDR2 YSYEKL. CDR3 in amino acids: CASSQDVGTLSNQPQHF. As DNA, the CDR3 is TGCGCCAGCAGCCAAGATGTGGGGACCCTTAGCAATCAGCCCCAGCATTTT.

The CDR3 here is CSVEPAGYNEQFF. As DNA, the CDR3 is TGCAGCGTTGAACCTGCGGGCTACAATGAGCAGTTCTTC. The chain carries TRBV29-1 and TRBJ2-1, with a tentative D call TRBD2 (5 bases). Trimming pared 2 bases from V and 3 bases from J, leaving 8 bases between. Germline V CDR1 and CDR2: SQVTM, ANQGSEA. The CDR3 runs to 13 residues.

Here the CDR3 DNA reads TGTGCCAGCCGGGACAGCTATAGCAATCAGCCCCAGCATTTT. Translated, it gives CASRDSYSNQPQHF. The chain carries TRBV27 and TRBJ1-5; 7 nucleotides match TRBD1. V lost 8 bases and J lost 0; bases outside the gene matches: 4. There are 14 residues in the CDR3. Germline V gene data show CDR1 as MNHEY and CDR2 as SMNVEV (reference sequence).

The table lists this clone with a few counts. This sequence joins TRBV6-4 and TRBJ2-1; possible D gene TRBD2, 5 bases. The germline V gene encodes CDR1 MRHNA and CDR2 SNTAGT. The CDR3 length is 15 residues. Trimming left V 0 bases short and J 6 bases short, with 12 bases between. The CDR3 DNA reads TGTGCCAGCAGTGACTCCTCGGGGTCGTCCAATGAGCAGTTCTTC. Residues: CASSDSSGSSNEQFF.

The chain is built from TRBV5-4 and TRBJ2-5; D unclear. The CDR3 consists of 14 residues. Trimming left V 1 base short and J 0 bases short, with 7 bases between. Germline V gene sequence: CDR1 SGHNT, CDR2 YYREEE (reference sequence). This CDR3 is CASSLWGNQETQYF. DNA for the CDR3: TGTGCCAGCAGCTTGTGGGGTAACCAAGAGACCCAGTACTTC.

The chain couples TRBV7-3 to TRBJ1-1; tentative D call: TRBD1 (5 bases). Trimming left V 2 bases short and J 0 bases short, with 7 bases between. There are 14 residues in the CDR3. Germline CDR1 SGHTA, CDR2 FQGTGA. DNA for the CDR3: TGTGCCAGCAGCTTAGCGGGACTGAACACTGAAGCTTTCTTT. It is translated as CASSLAGLNTEAFF.

The V call is TRBV5-6, the J call TRBJ2-2, with TRBD1 matching 7 bases. Germline CDR1 SGHDT, CDR2 YYEEEE. CDR3 length: 13 residues. V was pared by 6 bases and J by 3 bases, with 2 bases of the junction left unmatched. In DNA form, the CDR3 reads TGTGCCAGCAACGGACAGGACACCGGGGAGCTGTTTTTT. It specifies CASNGQDTGELFF. Full variable domain (missing parts from reference TRBV5-6 and TRBJ2-2): DAGVTQSPTHLIKTRGQQVTLRCSPKSGHDTVSWYQQALGQGPQFIFQYYEEEERQRGNFPDRFSGHQFPNYSSELNVNALLLGDSALYLCASNGQDTGELFFGEGSRLTVL.

This chain links TRBV10-3 with TRBJ2-3, with D possibly being TRBD1 (6 bases). Germline CDR1 is ENHRY and CDR2 is SYGVKD. V gave up 0 bases and J gave up 0 bases, with 10 bases separating them. This CDR3 has 16 residues. The CDR3 DNA reads TGTGCCATCAGTGAGTCGGGGGACATAAGCACAGATACGCAGTATTTT. Protein: CAISESGDISTDTQYF.

The CDR3 sequence is CSADPGPRAFF. The CDR3 nucleotides read TGCAGTGCTGACCCCGGCCCCCGAGCTTTCTTT. The genes are TRBV20-1 and TRBJ1-1; D not certain. Germline loops: CDR1 DFQATT, CDR2 SNEGSKA (reference sequence). V was clipped by 5 bases and J by 10 bases, with 14 bases between them. This CDR3 spans 11 amino acids.

The V and J genes are TRBV4-1 and TRBJ2-1, with D unresolved. CDR3 length: 15 residues. Germline V gene lookup returns CDR1 MGHRA and CDR2 YSYEKL. V was cut by 1 base and J by 8 bases, with 15 bases left in between. CDR3 sequence: CASSQAYTVTDEQFF. The DNA of the CDR3 is TGCGCCAGCAGCCAAGCTTACACGGTTACGGATGAGCAGTTCTTC.

V usage is TRBV11-2 and J usage is TRBJ2-1; possible D gene TRBD1, 5 bases. The germline CDR1 and CDR2 sequences are SGHAT and FQNNGV. V lost 3 bases and J lost 5, with 8 bases in between. The CDR3 contains 13 residues. This CDR3 is CASSFHRNNEQFF. CDR3 DNA: TGTGCCAGCAGCTTCCACAGGAACAATGAGCAGTTCTTC.

This chain connects TRBV29-1 to TRBJ2-1; D call uncertain. V was pared by 3 bases and J by 4 bases, with 7 bases between. The CDR3 spans 12 residues. CDR1 and CDR2 from the germline V gene are SQVTM and ANQGSEA. CDR3 sequence (DNA): TGCAGCGTTGAGTGGGGATACAATGAGCAGTTCTTC. It codes for CSVEWGYNEQFF.

The V and J genes are TRBV7-9 and TRBJ1-1; D unclear. The CDR3 sequence is 11 residues long. Germline-derived CDR1 and CDR2 are SEHNR and FQNEAQ (reference sequence). Trimming cost V 8 bases and J 6 bases, with 10 bases left between them. In DNA form, the CDR3 reads TGTGCCAGCGGAACGAGCCCTGAAGCTTTCTTT. It specifies CASGTSPEAFF.

J is TRBJ1-2 and V is TRBV6-5; D is perhaps TRBD1 (5 bases). The CDR3 length is 13 residues. Deletions cut 6 bases from V and 4 bases from J, with 12 bases between. Germline assignment: CDR1 MNHEY and CDR2 SVGAGI. The CDR3 nucleotides are TGTGCCAGCAGCCTCTCCACAGGCTATGGCTACACCTTC. Protein: CASSLSTGYGYTF.

The V gene is TRBV7-2, the J gene TRBJ2-5; 7 bases agree with TRBD2. The DNA end favors TRBJ2-4, so the J call may be wrong. Germline CDR1 and CDR2: SGHTA and FQGNSA. The length of the CDR3 is 14 residues. CDR3 sequence: CASTPDPGGNIQYF. The CDR3 nucleotides are TGTGCCAGCACCCCCGATCCGGGGGGAAACATTCAGTACTTC.

The J gene is TRBJ1-1, the V gene TRBV7-2; TRBD1 matches at 7 bases. The CDR3 totals 14 residues. The germline gives CDR1 SGHTA, CDR2 FQGNSA. The V gene end was trimmed by 7 bases and the J gene end by 1 base; junction bases not matched to a gene: 6. CDR3 residues: CASTPYRGNTEAFF. CDR3 in DNA: TGTGCCAGCACCCCATACAGGGGGAACACTGAAGCTTTCTTT.

The gene calls are TRBV20-1 and TRBJ1-1, with D unresolved. From germline, CDR1 is DFQATT and CDR2 SNEGSKA (reference sequence). The V gene lost 1 base and the J gene lost 8 bases, with 8 bases spanning the gap. This CDR3 is built from 11 residues. CDR3 coding DNA: TGCAGTGCTAGAGGGCCACCCGAAGCTTTCTTT. It encodes CSARGPPEAFF.

This clone was observed a handful of times. The chain combines TRBV7-2 with TRBJ2-3, with TRBD2 identical over 8 bases. CDR3 size: 17 residues. The ends lost 0 bases at V and 4 bases at J; junction bases unmatched: 9. Per the germline V gene, CDR1 is SGHTA and CDR2 is FQGNSA. CDR3 nucleotides: TGTGCCAGCAGCTTAGCCCCGATAGCGGGGTTCCCAGATACGCAGTATTTT. Protein sequence: CASSLAPIAGFPDTQYF.

This clone was seen more than once but under ten times. The rearrangement uses TRBV29-1 and TRBJ2-2; 9 bases are a match to TRBD1. V lost 7 bases, J lost 5 bases, and 5 bases stayed unmatched. The CDR3 loop spans 13 amino acids. CDR1 and CDR2 from the germline V gene are SQVTM and ANQGSEA. This CDR3 is CSGRDRATGELFF. DNA for the CDR3: TGCAGCGGACGGGACAGGGCTACCGGGGAGCTGTTTTTT.

V and J are TRBV7-2 and TRBJ2-6, with D perhaps matching TRBD1 or TRBD2 (5 bases each). The CDR3 runs to 16 residues. Germline loops: CDR1 SGHTA, CDR2 FQGNSA. Trimming took 4 bases from V and 0 from J, leaving 10 bases between them. The DNA for the CDR3 is TGTGCCAGCAGCTCTTATGGGGGCTCTGGGGCCAACGTCCTGACTTTC. Its protein product is CASSSYGGSGANVLTF.

This clone has a single count. The chain joins TRBV4-3 to TRBJ1-2; D may be TRBD1 (6 bases). V lost 0 bases to trimming and J lost 3 bases, with 11 bases between them. The CDR3 totals 15 residues. Germline loops: CDR1 LGHNA, CDR2 YSLEER. The CDR3 is CASSQEDSEHYGYTF. The DNA for the CDR3 is TGCGCCAGCAGCCAAGAGGACAGTGAGCACTATGGCTACACCTTC.

This clone was found a few times. The chain combines TRBV7-8 with TRBJ2-3; D perhaps matches TRBD1 (6 bases). This CDR3 comprises 17 residues. The germline CDR1 and CDR2 sequences are SGHVS and FQNEAQ. V was cut by 3 bases and J by 2 bases, with 18 bases left in between. The CDR3 DNA is TGTGCCAGCAGCTTCCTTGCCCACAGGGAGAACACAGATACGCAGTATTTT. Residues: CASSFLAHRENTDTQYF.

The chain combines TRBV14 with TRBJ2-2; no clear D gene. CDR1 and CDR2 (germline): SGHDN, FVKESK. The CDR3 sequence is 20 residues long. V lost 1 base, J lost 3 bases, and 24 bases lay in between. In DNA form, the CDR3 reads TGTGCCAGCAGCCAAGGCTTGGTATCGGTTAGGGCAGTTTACACCGGGGAGCTGTTTTTT. Protein: CASSQGLVSVRAVYTGELFF.

The chain has TRBV7-9 and TRBJ2-7; perhaps D is TRBD1 or TRBD2 (5 bases each). V was trimmed by 5 bases and J by 4 bases, leaving 12 bases between them. Germline assignment: CDR1 SEHNR and CDR2 FQNEAQ (reference sequence). This CDR3 is 13 amino acids long. The CDR3 sequence is CASSGTVAYEQYF. CDR3 nucleotide sequence: TGTGCCAGCAGCGGGACGGTAGCTTACGAGCAGTACTTC.